The rows below give T cell receptor beta chains drawn from one sample of a study of CD8+ T cells in alopecia areata. Here immunoSEQ multiplex PCR was the method, and the copy in TCRdb shows in-frame clones only, minus some. Of some 170,000 clones in the sample, less than 80% were seen once. Material: CD8+ T cells sorted from blood, obtained at week 0. The receptors here all came from a human donor with alopecia areata. The CDR3 runs from the conserved cysteine through the conserved F or W. D genes are given only for firm matches. Clone size is shown for a subset of rows, as once, few, many or a class of expanded clone.

J,size,V,D,DNA,CDR3
TRBJ1-2,NA,TRBV27,NA,TGTGCCAGCAGTTTCGGGGGAGGTTCTAACTATGGCTACACCTTC,CASSFGGGSNYGYTF
TRBJ2-1,NA,TRBV6-6,NA,TGTGCCAGCAGTTACGGAGCAGAGCAGTTCTTC,CASSYGAEQFF
TRBJ1-1,NA,TRBV7-9,NA,TGTGCCAGCAGTCTACCCGGGCGGCCGGCTTTCTTT,CASSLPGRPAFF
TRBJ2-3,few,TRBV18,TRBD2,TGTGCCAGCTCACACGGACTAGCCGGAGATACGCAGTATTTT,CASSHGLAGDTQYF
TRBJ2-2,NA,TRBV27,TRBD1,TGTGCCAGCAGTTTCGGTCAGGGGGCCGGGGAGCTGTTTTTT,CASSFGQGAGELFF
TRBJ2-5,few,TRBV27,TRBD2,TGTGCCAGCAGTCGCGGGGGGGCGGGGAAGCAGACCCAGTACTTC,CASSRGGAGKQTQYF
TRBJ2-3,NA,TRBV2,TRBD1,TGTGACAGCAGTGAAGCTACAGGGGGCGGGACGCAGTATTTT,CDSSEATGGGTQYF
TRBJ2-4,NA,TRBV29-1,TRBD1,TGCAGCGTTGAATTAACAGGGGGCCGTGACATTCAGTACTTC,CSVELTGGRDIQYF
TRBJ1-4,NA,TRBV19,NA,TGTGCCAGTAGTATCGGGCCGACAACTAATGAAAAACTGTTTTTT,CASSIGPTTNEKLFF
TRBJ2-1,NA,TRBV7-3,NA,TGTGCCAGCAGCTATGGCAGCTCACTGGGAGACAATGAGCAGTTCTTC,CASSYGSSLGDNEQFF
TRBJ1-2,few,TRBV29-1,NA,TGCAGCGCTGGAGGCTATGGCTACACCTTC,CSAGGYGYTF
TRBJ1-2,NA,TRBV9,NA,TGTGCCAGCAGCGTGGGCGTAGGCAGTGACTATGGCTACACCTTC,CASSVGVGSDYGYTF
TRBJ2-7,few,TRBV27,NA,TGTGCCAGCAGTTTCCGCCCTCATGGCTACGAGCAGTACTTC,CASSFRPHGYEQYF
TRBJ2-1,NA,TRBV27,TRBD2,TGTGCCAGCAGTTTTTCTAGCGGGGTCTTAGATGAGCAGTTCTTC,CASSFSSGVLDEQFF
TRBJ1-5,NA,TRBV5-5,TRBD1,TGTGCCAGCAGCTTGGAGGACAGGGGAAGACCCCAGCATTTT,CASSLEDRGRPQHF
TRBJ2-6,NA,TRBV27,NA,TGTGCCAGCAGTTATACAGCCTCTGGGGCCAACGTCCTGACTTTC,CASSYTASGANVLTF
TRBJ1-2,NA,TRBV5-1,NA,TGCGCCAGCAGCTTCGGGGGCGCGGAGTATGGCTACACCTTC,CASSFGGAEYGYTF
TRBJ1-5,NA,TRBV7-2,NA,TGTGCCAGCAGCTTAGCGGTGGCGGATGGCCAGCCCCAGCATTTT,CASSLAVADGQPQHF
TRBJ2-7,NA,TRBV7-6,NA,TGTGCCAGCAGCTTACGGGACGGAGGCCCCCGCGAGCAGTACTTC,CASSLRDGGPREQYF
TRBJ2-3,NA,TRBV4-2,TRBD2,TGTGCCAGCAGCCAAGATCCCCTAGCGGGGCCTAAGGTAGATACGCAGTATTTT,CASSQDPLAGPKVDTQYF
TRBJ2-5,NA,TRBV6-1,NA,TGTGCCAGCAGAGCCCCGCGTCAGACCCAGTACTTC,CASRAPRQTQYF
TRBJ2-2,few,TRBV2,TRBD2,TGTGCCAGCAGTGAATGGACTAGCGGGGGCAACACCGGGGAGCTGTTTTTT,CASSEWTSGGNTGELFF
TRBJ1-5,NA,TRBV6-5,TRBD1,TGTGCCAGCAGCCTACAGGGGGCTCAGCCCCAGCATTTT,CASSLQGAQPQHF
TRBJ2-1,once,TRBV2,NA,TGTGCCAGCAGTGAAGCGGGCGATGAGCAGTTCTTC,CASSEAGDEQFF
TRBJ2-7,once,TRBV2,NA,TGTGCCAGCAGTGGCTATGACAGGTCCTACGAGCAGTACTTC,CASSGYDRSYEQYF
TRBJ1-3,NA,TRBV30,NA,TGTGCCTGGAATCCCAGGCTATATGGAAACACCATATATTTT,CAWNPRLYGNTIYF
TRBJ2-1,NA,TRBV29-1,TRBD1,TGCAGCCACCGACAGGGCCCATCCTACAATGAGCAGTTCTTC,CSHRQGPSYNEQFF
TRBJ2-2,NA,TRBV7-2,TRBD2,TGTGCCAGCCCTAGCGGGGGGGCGAGCACCGGGGAGCTGTTTTTT,CASPSGGASTGELFF